The 5 T cell receptor beta chains listed next were all sequenced from one sample in a study of cytomegalovirus exposure and HLA in healthy donors. PCR primers comprised 60 Vbeta and 13 Jbeta primers. TCRdb keeps only in-frame clones here, not all; method: immunoSEQ multiplex PCR. The profile shows nearly 200,000 clones, more than 75% of them singletons. The specimen was PBMCs. These receptors all come from a man aged 25-40 years in good health and CMV-seronegative.

The chain joins TRBV7-9 to TRBJ2-1; 9 bases map to TRBD2. CDR1 and CDR2 (germline): SEHNR, FQNEAQ (reference sequence). The trim removed 8 bases at V and 3 bases at J, leaving 5 bases unmatched. The CDR3 totals 14 residues. The CDR3 here is CASGGTSRYNEQFF. The CDR3 region has the DNA TGTGCCAGCGGAGGGACTAGCCGCTACAATGAGCAGTTCTTC.

The V call is TRBV28, the J call TRBJ2-1, with 11 bases lining up with TRBD2. The CDR3 is 15 amino acids. J gave up 1 base and V 7 bases, and 3 bases lay outside the gene matches. Per the germline V gene, CDR1 is MDHEN and CDR2 is SYDVKM. CDR3 nucleotides: TGTGCCAGCATCGTAGCGGGGGGGTCCTACAATGAGCAGTTCTTC. Amino acid sequence: CASIVAGGSYNEQFF.

CDR3 nucleotide sequence: TGCGCCAGCAGCCCTCATATTATAGACAGTGCTAATGAAAAACTGTTTTTT. Translated: CASSPHIIDSANEKLFF. This chain joins TRBV5-1 and TRBJ1-4; D might be TRBD1 (5 bases). The CDR3 sequence is 17 residues long. Germline V gene lookup returns CDR1 SGHRS and CDR2 YFSETQ. The V end was cut by 4 bases, the J end by 3 bases, with 19 bases between. Full variable domain (outside the CDR3, taken from reference TRBV5-1 and TRBJ1-4): KAGVTQTPRYLIKTRGQQVTLSCSPISGHRSVSWYQQTPGQGLQFLFEYFSETQRNKGNFPGRFSGRQFSNSRSEMNVSTLELGDSALYLCASSPHIIDSANEKLFFGSGTQLSVL.

The chain couples TRBV2 to TRBJ2-1; D ambiguous. The germline gives CDR1 SNHLY, CDR2 FYNNEI. Trimming removed 2 bases at V and 6 bases at J, with 5 bases between. The CDR3 sequence is 12 residues long. CDR3 in DNA: TGTGCCAGCAGTGAACAGTTCAATGAGCAGTTCTTC. It is translated as CASSEQFNEQFF.

The V and J genes are TRBV11-3 and TRBJ2-2; the D gene is possibly TRBD2 (6 bases). The CDR3 loop spans 16 amino acids. V was pared by 4 bases and J by 6 bases, with 18 bases between. Germline V CDR1 and CDR2: SGHNT, YENEEA. The DNA for the CDR3 is TGTGCCAGCAGCTATGACACCGGGACTTCGGCCGGGGAGCTGTTTTTT. Amino acids: CASSYDTGTSAGELFF.